Reported below is one T cell receptor (beta chain). Its antigen is still unknown. Some clones are missing from TCRdb's copy, which holds only in-frame ones; the method was immunoSEQ multiplex PCR. This sample has about 24,000 clones; 84% occur once, and the top ten carry approximately 30%. V dropped 7 bases and J dropped 5 bases, with 14 bases sitting between them. The CDR3 is 13 residues long. Germline CDR1 reads SGHVS; CDR2 reads FNYEAQ. The sample is drawn from a study of EBV T-cell therapy then PD-1 blockade in nasopharyngeal carcinoma. The treatment here: AdE1-LMPpoly-expanded autologous EBV-specific T-cell therapy followed by anti-PD-1 nivolumab.

The receptor was derived from a middle-aged man with nasopharyngeal carcinoma. The material sequenced was CD8+ T cells from blood, taken at approximately day 61 from a patient whose treatment included autologous EBV-specific T cells and nivolumab. V is TRBV7-6 and J is TRBJ1-2; no clear D. In DNA, the CDR3 is TGTGCCAGCACCCCCCGGGCTTGGTATGGCTACACCTTC. Translated: CASTPRAWYGYTF. The entire variable domain, with the rest obtained from reference TRBV7-6 and TRBJ1-2, is as follows: GAGVSQSPRYKVTKRGQDVALRCDPISGHVSLYWYRQALGQGPEFLTYFNYEAQQDKSGLPNDRFSAERPEGSISTLTIQRTEQRDSAMYRCASTPRAWYGYTFGSGTRLTVV.